The T cell receptor beta chain described here comes from a study of blood T cell repertoires in COVID-19. The wider study: Samples of COVID-19 (acute and convalescent) were obtained from the United States, Italy and Spain.

Germline V CDR1 and CDR2: LGHDT, YNNKEL (reference sequence). This CDR3 spans 14 amino acids. Trimming pared 0 bases from V and 7 bases from J, leaving 12 bases between. Profiled with immunoSEQ multiplex PCR; TCRdb holds only in-frame clones, not every one. The table lists around 100,000 clones, 87% of them singletons. The sample comprised peripheral blood. The chain employs TRBV3-1 (or the pseudogene TRBV3-2) and TRBJ2-5; D unclear. The receptor's source is a human donor in a cohort sampled during active COVID-19. The CDR3 here is CASSQDSTFGTQYF. The CDR3 nucleotides read TGTGCCAGCAGCCAAGATAGCACCTTCGGGACCCAGTACTTC.